These 13 T cell receptor beta chains came from one sample sequenced in a study of control samples from healthy donors and cancer patients. Data came from immunoSEQ multiplex PCR; TCRdb stores just in-frame clones and leaves some out. This sample has 95,000 to 100,000 clones, with roughly 90% found just once. The material sequenced was blood. These receptors originate from a man aged 30-40 years in good health.

This clone has more than one count but fewer than ten. The chain carries TRBV4-1 and TRBJ1-1, with a possible D match to TRBD1 (5 bases). Trimming pared 10 bases from V and 0 bases from J, leaving 12 bases between. CDR1 is MGHRA and CDR2 is YSYEKL in the germline V gene. There are 13 residues in the CDR3. CDR3 nucleotide sequence: TGCGCCACAACGGGGGGGATGAACACTGAAGCTTTCTTT. Its protein product is CATTGGMNTEAFF.

The gene calls are TRBV7-9 and TRBJ2-1, with unresolved D. Per the germline V gene, CDR1 is SEHNR and CDR2 is FQNEAQ (reference sequence). The CDR3 is made up of 14 amino acids. V lost 4 bases, J lost 7 bases, and 14 bases lay in between. CDR3 coding DNA: TGTGCCAGCAGCTGGAATGGGTTAGGGAATGAGCAGTTCTTC. Translation gives CASSWNGLGNEQFF. Full variable domain (remainder filled in from reference TRBV7-9 and TRBJ2-1): DTGVSQNPRHKITKRGQNVTFRCDPISEHNRLYWYRQTLGQGPEFLTYFQNEAQLEKSRLLSDRFSAERPKGSFSTLEIQRTEQGDSAMYLCASSWNGLGNEQFFGPGTRLTVL.

The V call is TRBV29-1, the J call TRBJ1-3; D not resolved. CDR3 size: 11 residues. V was pared by 4 bases and J by 11 bases, with 12 bases between. CDR1 is SQVTM, CDR2 ANQGSEA, per germline. The CDR3 protein is CSVGSGFPIYF. In nucleotides, the CDR3 is TGCAGCGTTGGATCGGGCTTCCCCATATATTTT.

This clone was detected once. The V call is TRBV7-2, the J call TRBJ2-1; D possibly corresponds to TRBD2 (5 bases). Germline CDR1 SGHTA, CDR2 FQGNSA. The CDR3 is 12 residues long. Trimming stripped 2 bases from V and 7 bases from J, with 6 bases between. The CDR3 DNA follows: TGTGCCAGCAGCTTATCGGGGAATGAGCAGTTCTTC. As protein: CASSLSGNEQFF. The whole variable domain, remainder taken from reference TRBV7-2 and TRBJ2-1, is GAGVSQSPSNKVTEKGKDVELRCDPISGHTALYWYRQSLGQGLEFLIYFQGNSAPDKSGLPSDRFSAERTGGSVSTLTIQRTQQEDSAVYLCASSLSGNEQFFGPGTRLTVL.

This clone was seen once. The chain combines TRBV5-4 with TRBJ2-7; 14 bases match TRBD2. Trimming at V came to 8 bases and at J to 5 bases, leaving 3 bases not matched to a gene. The CDR3 has 13 residues. The germline gives CDR1 SGHNT, CDR2 YYREEE (reference sequence). CDR3: CASGTSGSHEQYF. CDR3 DNA: TGTGCCAGTGGGACTAGCGGGAGCCACGAGCAGTACTTC.

The chain has TRBV19 and TRBJ2-3; a weak D match, TRBD1 (6 bases). The V gene lost 7 bases and the J gene lost 3 bases, with 14 bases spanning the gap. The CDR3 sequence is 14 residues long. The germline V gene encodes CDR1 LNHDA and CDR2 SQIVND (reference sequence). DNA of the CDR3: TGTGCCAGTAACCTACAGGGTATAACAGATACGCAGTATTTT. Its protein product is CASNLQGITDTQYF.

The V call is TRBV19, the J call TRBJ2-1, with 7 bases lining up with TRBD2. This CDR3 is 15 amino acids long. J lost 5 bases, V lost 9 bases, and 13 bases had no gene match. Germline V CDR1 and CDR2: LNHDA, SQIVND (reference sequence). The CDR3 loop reads CASRRASGLHNEQFF. The CDR3 DNA is TGTGCCAGCCGCCGTGCTAGCGGATTACACAATGAGCAGTTCTTC. The variable domain in full, completed from reference TRBV19 and TRBJ2-1, reads DGGITQSPKYLFRKEGQNVTLSCEQNLNHDAMYWYRQDPGQGLRLIYYSQIVNDFQKGDIAEGYSVSREKKESFPLTVTSAQKNPTAFYLCASRRASGLHNEQFFGPGTRLTVL.

This rearrangement joins TRBV5-1 to TRBJ1-1, with 7 bases matching TRBD1. This CDR3 comprises 16 residues. Germline trimming cut 3 bases from V and 1 base from J; bases unmatched to any gene: 9. Per the germline V gene, CDR1 is SGHRS and CDR2 is YFSETQ. The CDR3 loop reads CASSSGQRTSNTEAFF. CDR3 bases: TGCGCCAGCAGCTCGGGACAGCGCACTTCGAACACTGAAGCTTTCTTT.

The chain joins TRBV6-2 or TRBV6-3 to TRBJ2-7, with 8 bases matching TRBD2. CDR3 length equals 16 residues. Germline CDR1 is MNHEY and CDR2 is SVGEGT. The J segment lost 2 bases and the V segment lost 4 bases, leaving 10 bases of the junction unmatched. CDR3 sequence (DNA): TGTGCCAGCAGTTTCCGCCTGACTAGCGCGACCTACGAGCAGTACTTC. Protein sequence: CASSFRLTSATYEQYF.

This clone was counted once. Written as DNA, the CDR3 is TGTGCCAGCCTGGGGGGAGATGGGGGCTACACCTTC. Protein sequence: CASLGGDGGYTF. The rearrangement uses TRBV27 and TRBJ1-2, with D maybe TRBD1 (5 bases). The CDR3 extends over 12 amino acids. CDR1 is MNHEY, CDR2 SMNVEV, per germline (reference sequence). V lost 8 bases to trimming and J lost 8 bases, with 15 bases between them.

The chain carries TRBV5-1 and TRBJ2-5, with 8 nucleotides matching TRBD1. The germline gives CDR1 SGHRS, CDR2 YFSETQ. This CDR3 comprises 14 residues. V dropped 4 bases and J dropped 2; count of bases not matched to a gene: 4. CDR3 in amino acids: CASSRTGFQETQYF. CDR3 bases: TGCGCCAGCAGCAGGACAGGGTTTCAAGAGACCCAGTACTTC.

The chain joins TRBV30 to TRBJ1-1; D gene ambiguous. This CDR3 region has 13 residues. The V gene lost 5 bases and the J gene lost 6 bases, with 16 bases spanning the gap. CDR1 and CDR2 from the germline V gene are GTSNPN and SVGIG (reference sequence). CDR3 protein: CAWDQANGAEAFF. CDR3 in DNA: TGTGCCTGGGATCAGGCGAATGGGGCTGAAGCTTTCTTT.

The V call is TRBV30, the J call TRBJ1-2; 7 bases agree with TRBD1. The CDR3 runs to 15 residues. Germline CDR1 is GTSNPN and CDR2 is SVGIG (reference sequence). V trimming: 4 bases; J trimming: 5 bases; junction bases outside the gene matches: 13. CDR3 amino acids: CAWNVDRTSGYGYTF. The CDR3 DNA is TGTGCCTGGAATGTGGACAGGACATCAGGTTATGGCTACACCTTC. Supplemented by reference TRBV30 and TRBJ1-2, the full variable domain reads SQTIHQWPATLVQPVGSPLSLECTVEGTSNPNLYWYRQAAGRGLQLLFYSVGIGQISSEVPQNLSASRPQDRQFILSSKKLLLSDSGFYLCAWNVDRTSGYGYTFGSGTRLTVV.